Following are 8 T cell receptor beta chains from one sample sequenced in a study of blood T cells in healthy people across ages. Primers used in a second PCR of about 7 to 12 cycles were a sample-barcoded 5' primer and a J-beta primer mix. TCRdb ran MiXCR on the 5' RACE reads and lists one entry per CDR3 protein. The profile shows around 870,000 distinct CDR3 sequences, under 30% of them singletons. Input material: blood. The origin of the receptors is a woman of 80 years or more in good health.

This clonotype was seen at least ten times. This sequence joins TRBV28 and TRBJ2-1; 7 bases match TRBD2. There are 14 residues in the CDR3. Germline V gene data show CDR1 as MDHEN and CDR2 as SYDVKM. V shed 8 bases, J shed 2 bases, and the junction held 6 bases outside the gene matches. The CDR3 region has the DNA TGTGCCAGCTCTACCGGGACTACCTACAATGAGCAGTTCTTC. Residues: CASSTGTTYNEQFF.

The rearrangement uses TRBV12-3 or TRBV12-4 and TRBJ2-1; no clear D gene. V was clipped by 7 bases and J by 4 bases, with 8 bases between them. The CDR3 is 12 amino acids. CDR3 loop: CASKSRYNEQFF. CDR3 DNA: TGTGCCAGCAAGAGTAGGTACAATGAGCAGTTCTTC.

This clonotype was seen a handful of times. The CDR3 is CASSYTGGSDTQYF. In DNA, the CDR3 is TGTGCCAGCAGCTACACAGGGGGCTCCGATACGCAGTATTTT. The chain combines TRBV7-9 with TRBJ2-3; TRBD1 agrees at 9 bases. The germline V gene encodes CDR1 SEHNR and CDR2 FQNEAQ (reference sequence). There are 14 residues in the CDR3. Germline trimming cut 4 bases from V and 6 bases from J; bases unmatched to any gene: 5.

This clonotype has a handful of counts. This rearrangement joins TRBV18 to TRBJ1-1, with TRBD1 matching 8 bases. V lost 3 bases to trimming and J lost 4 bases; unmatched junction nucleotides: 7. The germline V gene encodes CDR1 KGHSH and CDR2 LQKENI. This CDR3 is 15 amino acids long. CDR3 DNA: TGTGCCAGCTCACCTGGACAGGGACTCGGCACTGAAGCTTTCTTT. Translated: CASSPGQGLGTEAFF.

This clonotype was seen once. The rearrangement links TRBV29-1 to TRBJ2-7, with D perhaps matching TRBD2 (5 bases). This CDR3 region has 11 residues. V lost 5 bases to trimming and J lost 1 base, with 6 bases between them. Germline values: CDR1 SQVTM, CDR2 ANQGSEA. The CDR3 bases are TGCAGCGTTCGGGGTTCCTACGAGCAGTACTTC. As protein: CSVRGSYEQYF.

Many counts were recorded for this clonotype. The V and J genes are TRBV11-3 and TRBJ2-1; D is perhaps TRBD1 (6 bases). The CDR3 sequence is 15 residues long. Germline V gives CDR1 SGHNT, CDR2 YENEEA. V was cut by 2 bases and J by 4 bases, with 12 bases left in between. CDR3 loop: CASSLLRDTYNEQFF. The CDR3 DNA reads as TGTGCCAGCAGCTTATTACGGGACACATACAATGAGCAGTTCTTC.

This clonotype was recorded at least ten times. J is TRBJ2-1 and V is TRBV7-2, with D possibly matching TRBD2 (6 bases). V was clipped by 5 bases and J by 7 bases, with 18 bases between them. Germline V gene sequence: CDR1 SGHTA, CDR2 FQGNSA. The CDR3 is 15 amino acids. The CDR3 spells CASSTPGLRTNEQFF. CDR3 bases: TGTGCCAGCAGCACACCGGGACTCAGGACAAATGAGCAGTTCTTC.

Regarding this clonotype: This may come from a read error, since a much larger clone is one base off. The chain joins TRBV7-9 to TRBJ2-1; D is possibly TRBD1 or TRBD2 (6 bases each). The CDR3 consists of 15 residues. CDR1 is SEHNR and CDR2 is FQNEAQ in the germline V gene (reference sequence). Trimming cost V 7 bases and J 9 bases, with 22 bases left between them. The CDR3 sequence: CASILGAGRIGEQFF. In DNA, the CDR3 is TGTGCCAGCATCTTGGGGGCAGGGAGGATCGGTGAGCAGTTCTTC. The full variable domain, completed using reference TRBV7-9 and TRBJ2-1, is DTGVSQNPRHKITKRGQNVTFRCDPISEHNRLYWYRQTLGQGPEFLTYFQNEAQLEKSRLLSDRFSAERPKGSFSTLEIQRTEQGDSAMYLCASILGAGRIGEQFFGPGTRLTVL.